This T cell receptor beta chain was captured in a study of human T cells and chemical hapten exposure. For the study at large: Researchers reported sensitizing a 2 cm by 2 cm upper inner arm skin site with 2% DPC. Patients, a majority of them female, were diagnosed with alopecia areata, totalis or universalis.

Study-level results: The number of TCRs above 1 in 1000 frequency did not change after DPC sensitization.

The V gene's germline CDR1 is WNHNN and CDR2 SYGVQD (reference sequence). Trimming removed 5 bases from V and 5 bases from J; junction bases left unmatched: 12. CDR3 size: 17 residues. Time point given: patch test 1, 2 weeks after DPC sensitization. The treatment denotes: therapeutic diphenylcyclopropenone sensitization with weekly scalp DPC. This clonotype has more than one count but fewer than ten. Its antigen is unidentified. A single record per CDR3 protein comes from TCRdb applying MiXCR to the RACE reads. The sample lists approximately 71,000 distinct CDR3 sequences; 9.8% were seen once. The source of this sequence is a woman aged 40 to 50 with alopecia areata. Some clones in this sample may be carry-over from other donors' samples. This material consisted of whole blood, taken in connection with sensitization to the hapten diphenylcyclopropenone (DPC). The V gene is TRBV10-1, the J gene TRBJ2-1, with 10 bases identical to TRBD2. CDR3 sequence: CASSPMLAGGAHNEQFF. Here the CDR3 DNA reads TGCGCCAGCAGTCCAATGTTAGCGGGGGGCGCCCACAATGAGCAGTTCTTC.